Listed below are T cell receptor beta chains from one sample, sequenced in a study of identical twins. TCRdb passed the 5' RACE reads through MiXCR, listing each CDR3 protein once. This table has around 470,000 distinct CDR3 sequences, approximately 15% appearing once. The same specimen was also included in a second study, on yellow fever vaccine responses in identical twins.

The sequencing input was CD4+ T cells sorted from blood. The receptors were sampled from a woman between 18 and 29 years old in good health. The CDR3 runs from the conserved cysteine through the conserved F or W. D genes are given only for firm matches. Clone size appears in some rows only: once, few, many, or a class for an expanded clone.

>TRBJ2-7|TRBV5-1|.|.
CASSPRDAGSYEQYF
TGCGCCAGCAGCCCCCGGGACGCAGGGTCCTACGAGCAGTACTTC
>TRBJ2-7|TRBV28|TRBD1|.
CASRGTGGYEQYF
TGTGCCAGCAGGGGAACAGGGGGCTACGAGCAGTACTTC
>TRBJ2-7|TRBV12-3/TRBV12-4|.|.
CASSLLDRREQYF
TGTGCCAGCAGTTTGCTCGACCGTCGAGAGCAGTACTTC
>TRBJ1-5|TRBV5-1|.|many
CASSLGGASNQPQHF
TGTGCCAGCAGCTTAGGGGGGGCTAGCAATCAGCCCCAGCATTTT
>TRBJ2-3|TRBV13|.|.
CASSPTIATDTQYF
TGTGCCAGCAGCCCCACTATAGCCACAGATACGCAGTATTTT
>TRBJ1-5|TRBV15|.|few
CATSRAGPNQPQHF
TGTGCCACCAGCAGAGCGGGGCCCAATCAGCCCCAGCATTTT
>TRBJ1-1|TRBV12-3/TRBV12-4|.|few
CASSLGAFEAFF
TGTGCCAGCAGTTTAGGTGCGTTTGAAGCTTTCTTT
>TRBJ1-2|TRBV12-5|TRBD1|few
CASGPRPGTGGWSGYTF
TGTGCTAGTGGCCCCAGACCAGGGACAGGGGGCTGGTCGGGCTACACCTTC
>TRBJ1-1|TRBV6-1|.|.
CASSPKWVANTEAFF
TGTGCCAGCAGTCCGAAATGGGTGGCTAACACTGAAGCTTTCTTT
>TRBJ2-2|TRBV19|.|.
CASTGEGRQLTGELFF
TGTGCCAGTACCGGAGAGGGTCGGCAGCTCACCGGGGAGCTGTTTTTT
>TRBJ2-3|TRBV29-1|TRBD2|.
CSAGGGSTDTQYF
TGCAGCGCCGGCGGGGGGAGCACAGATACGCAGTATTTT
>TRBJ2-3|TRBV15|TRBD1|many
CATSRVGYRGGGPDTQYF
TGTGCCACCAGCAGGGTGGGTTACAGGGGTGGTGGTCCAGATACGCAGTATTTT
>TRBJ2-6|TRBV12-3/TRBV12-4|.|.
CASSLAGSSGANVLTF
TGTGCCAGCAGTTTAGCGGGTAGCTCTGGGGCCAACGTCCTGACTTTC
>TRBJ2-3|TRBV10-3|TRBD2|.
CAISVAGAITDTQYF
TGTGCCATCAGCGTAGCGGGAGCCATCACAGATACGCAGTATTTT
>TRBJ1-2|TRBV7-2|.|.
CASSLTAGEGYGYTF
TGTGCCAGCAGCTTGACGGCAGGGGAGGGATATGGCTACACCTTC
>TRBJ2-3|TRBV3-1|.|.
CASSQAGRADTQYF
TGTGCCAGCAGCCAAGCAGGGCGGGCAGATACGCAGTATTTT
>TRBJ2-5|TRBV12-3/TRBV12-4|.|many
CASSSRGPETQYF
TGTGCCAGCAGTTCGAGGGGCCCAGAGACCCAGTACTTC
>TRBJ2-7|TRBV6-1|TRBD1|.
CASRGRTGGVEQYF
TGTGCCAGCAGGGGCCGGACAGGGGGCGTCGAGCAGTACTTC
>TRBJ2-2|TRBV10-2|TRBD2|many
CASTQVSGGRNTGELFF
TGCGCCAGTACCCAAGTCAGCGGGGGCAGAAACACCGGGGAGCTGTTTTTT
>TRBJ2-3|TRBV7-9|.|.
CASSESRPTDTQYF
TGTGCCAGCAGCGAGTCAAGACCTACAGATACGCAGTATTTT
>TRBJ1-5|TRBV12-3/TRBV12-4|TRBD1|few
CASANAGRGRDQPQHF
TGTGCCAGCGCTAACGCTGGCAGGGGGCGTGATCAGCCCCAGCATTTT
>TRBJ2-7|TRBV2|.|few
CASSEAGTPYEQYF
TGTGCCAGCAGTGAAGCCGGGACACCCTACGAGCAGTACTTC
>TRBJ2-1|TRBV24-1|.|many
CATSDEQGYNEQFF
TGTGCCACCAGTGATGAACAGGGTTACAATGAGCAGTTCTTC
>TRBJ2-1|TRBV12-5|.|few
CASGLSGSLNEQFF
TGTGCTAGTGGTTTGTCCGGGAGCCTCAATGAGCAGTTCTTC
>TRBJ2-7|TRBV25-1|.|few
CASRGAGQAYEQYF
TGTGCCAGCAGGGGGGCGGGACAAGCCTACGAGCAGTACTTC
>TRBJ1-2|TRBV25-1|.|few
CASGDTGSYGYTF
TGTGCCAGCGGGGACACAGGGAGCTATGGCTACACCTTC
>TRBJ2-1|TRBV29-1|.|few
CSVGRGDNEQFF
TGCAGCGTCGGCCGAGGGGACAATGAGCAGTTCTTC
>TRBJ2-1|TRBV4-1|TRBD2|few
CASSRGGLADNEQFF
TGCGCCAGCTCCCGCGGTGGCCTAGCGGACAATGAGCAGTTCTTC
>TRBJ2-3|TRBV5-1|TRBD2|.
CASSLAPGSGGANTQYF
TGCGCCAGCAGCCTGGCTCCGGGTAGCGGGGGGGCGAATACGCAGTATTTT
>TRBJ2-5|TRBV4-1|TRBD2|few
CASSHPPGAGGLETQYF
TGCGCCAGCAGCCACCCCCCCGGAGCGGGAGGGCTCGAGACCCAGTACTTC
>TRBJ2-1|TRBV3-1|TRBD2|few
CASSQDSLAVQEQFF
TGTGCCAGCAGCCAAGACTCGCTAGCGGTGCAGGAGCAGTTCTTC
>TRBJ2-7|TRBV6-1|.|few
CASTPGQALYEQYF
TGTGCCAGCACCCCGGGACAAGCCCTCTACGAGCAGTACTTC
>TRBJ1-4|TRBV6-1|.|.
CASSPRPTGEKLFF
TGTGCCAGCAGTCCCAGGCCAACGGGGGAAAAACTGTTTTTT
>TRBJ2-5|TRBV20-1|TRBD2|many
CSAPILADQETQYF
TGCAGTGCTCCCATACTAGCGGACCAAGAGACCCAGTACTTC
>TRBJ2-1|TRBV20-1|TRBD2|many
CSARDTGGQNNEQFF
TGCAGTGCTAGGGATACGGGGGGGCAAAACAATGAGCAGTTCTTC
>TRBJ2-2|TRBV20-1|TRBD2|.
CSARGRGVVSTGELFF
TGCAGTGCTAGAGGGCGGGGGGTCGTCTCCACCGGGGAGCTGTTTTTT
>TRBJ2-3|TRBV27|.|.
CASAPTPIIRTLDF
TGTGCCAGCGCTCCCACACCTATCATCCGTACACTTGACTTT
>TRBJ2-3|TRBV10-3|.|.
CAISDGPNYGTDTQYF
TGTGCCATCAGTGACGGTCCTAACTACGGCACAGATACGCAGTATTTT
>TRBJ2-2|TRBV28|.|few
CASRSSSRNTGELFF
TGTGCCAGCAGATCTAGTAGCAGGAACACCGGGGAGCTGTTTTTT
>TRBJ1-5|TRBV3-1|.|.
CASSSSGGGGQPQHF
TGTGCCAGCAGCTCCTCTGGGGGGGGCGGGCAGCCCCAGCATTTT
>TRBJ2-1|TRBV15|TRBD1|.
CATSGIRGRDEQFF
TGTGCCACCAGCGGGATAAGGGGGCGAGATGAGCAGTTCTTC
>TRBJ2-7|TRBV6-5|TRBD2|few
CASSYPRTSADYEQYF
TGTGCCAGCAGTTACCCCCGGACTAGCGCGGACTACGAGCAGTACTTC
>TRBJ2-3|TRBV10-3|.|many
CAISPDGVSGSDTQYF
TGTGCCATCAGCCCCGACGGGGTTAGTGGGTCAGATACGCAGTATTTT
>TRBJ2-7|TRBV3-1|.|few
CASSQDWGRGEQYF
TGTGCCAGCAGCCAAGATTGGGGTAGAGGCGAGCAGTACTTC
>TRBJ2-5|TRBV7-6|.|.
CASSSDRVKETQYF
TGTGCCAGCAGCTCAGACAGAGTCAAAGAGACCCAGTACTTC
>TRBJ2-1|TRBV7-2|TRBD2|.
CASIPVPSGNEQFF
TGTGCCAGCATCCCTGTACCTAGCGGCAATGAGCAGTTCTTC
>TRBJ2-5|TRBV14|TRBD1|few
CASSLLLTGGETQYF
TGTGCCAGCAGCCTTCTCTTGACAGGGGGAGAGACCCAGTACTTC
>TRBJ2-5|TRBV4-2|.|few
CASSQDQPGAIRETQYF
TGTGCCAGCAGCCAAGATCAACCGGGGGCGATTCGGGAGACCCAGTACTTC
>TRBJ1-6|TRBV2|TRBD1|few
CASTYGQGRSPLHF
TGTGCCAGCACCTATGGACAGGGTCGATCACCCCTCCACTTT
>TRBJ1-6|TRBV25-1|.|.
CASSEGVTPVSPLHF
TGTGCCAGCAGTGAAGGGGTCACCCCCGTCTCACCCCTCCACTTT
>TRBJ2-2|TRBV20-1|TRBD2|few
CSARRLATGELFF
TGCAGTGCACGCCGACTAGCCACCGGGGAGCTGTTTTTT
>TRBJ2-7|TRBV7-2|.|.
CASSLAAGTPRSYEQYF
TGTGCCAGCAGCTTAGCCGCCGGGACCCCCAGGAGCTACGAGCAGTACTTC
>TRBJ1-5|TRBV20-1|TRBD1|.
CSASSSGQGGSQPQHF
TGCAGTGCTAGCTCCTCAGGACAGGGGGGGAGTCAGCCCCAGCATTTT
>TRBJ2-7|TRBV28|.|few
CASSLSSAEQYF
TGTGCCAGCAGTTTGTCTAGTGCCGAGCAGTACTTC
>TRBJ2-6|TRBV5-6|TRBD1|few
CASSTSTGGLSGANVLTF
TGTGCCAGCAGCACCTCCACAGGGGGGCTCTCTGGGGCCAACGTCCTGACTTTC
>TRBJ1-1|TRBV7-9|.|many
CASSIGTEVTEAFF
TGTGCCAGCAGCATAGGTACAGAAGTGACTGAAGCTTTCTTT
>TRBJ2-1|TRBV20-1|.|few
CSAPGLGSPTNNEQFF
TGCAGTGCCCCCGGGTTAGGCAGTCCCACAAACAATGAGCAGTTCTTC